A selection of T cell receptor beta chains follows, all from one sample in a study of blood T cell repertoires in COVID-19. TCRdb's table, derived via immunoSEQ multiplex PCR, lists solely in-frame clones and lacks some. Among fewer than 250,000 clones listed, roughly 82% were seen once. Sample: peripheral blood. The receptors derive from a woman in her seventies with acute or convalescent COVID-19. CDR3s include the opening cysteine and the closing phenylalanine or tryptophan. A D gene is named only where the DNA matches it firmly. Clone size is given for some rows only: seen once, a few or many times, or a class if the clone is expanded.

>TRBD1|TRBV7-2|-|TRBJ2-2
CASIQGQVDTGELFF
TGTGCCAGCATCCAGGGACAGGTAGACACCGGGGAGCTGTTTTTT
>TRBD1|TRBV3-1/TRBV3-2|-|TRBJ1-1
CASSQRTGPNTEAFF
TGTGCCAGCAGCCAACGGACAGGGCCGAACACTGAAGCTTTCTTT
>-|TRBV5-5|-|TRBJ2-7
CASSSAGYEQYF
TGTGCCAGCAGCTCTGCGGGTTACGAGCAGTACTTC
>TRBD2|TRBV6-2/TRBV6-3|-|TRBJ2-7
CASSYSRAGGFSYEQYF
TGTGCCAGCAGTTACTCGAGAGCGGGGGGCTTTTCCTACGAGCAGTACTTC
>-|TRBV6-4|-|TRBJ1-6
CATRQDSYNSPLHF
TGTGCCACTCGCCAAGACAGCTATAATTCACCCCTCCACTTT
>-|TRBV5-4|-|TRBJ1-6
CASSLGRANSPLHF
TGTGCCAGCAGCTTGGGCAGGGCTAATTCACCCCTCCACTTT
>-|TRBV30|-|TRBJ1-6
CAWSEGTSGSPLHF
TGTGCCTGGAGTGAAGGGACATCAGGTTCACCCCTCCACTTT
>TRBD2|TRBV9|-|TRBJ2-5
CASSVGVSGGLQETQYF
TGTGCCAGCAGCGTAGGGGTTAGCGGGGGGCTCCAAGAGACCCAGTACTTC
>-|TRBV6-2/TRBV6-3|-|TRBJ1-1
CASSYPRFPNTEAFF
TGTGCCAGCAGTTACCCCCGGTTCCCGAACACTGAAGCTTTCTTT
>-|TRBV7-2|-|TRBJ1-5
CASSLHGRGVQPQHF
TGTGCCAGCAGCTTACATGGCAGGGGAGTTCAGCCCCAGCATTTT
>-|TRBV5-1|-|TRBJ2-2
CASSLAGGSTGELFF
TGCGCCAGCAGCTTGGCTGGGGGCTCGACCGGGGAGCTGTTTTTT
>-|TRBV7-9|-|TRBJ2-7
CASSPTRVHEQYF
TGTGCCAGCAGCCCGACCAGGGTCCACGAGCAGTACTTC
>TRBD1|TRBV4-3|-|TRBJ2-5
CASSQDLSGAGGRETQYF
TGCGCCAGCAGCCAAGATCTTTCAGGGGCAGGGGGCCGGGAGACCCAGTACTTC
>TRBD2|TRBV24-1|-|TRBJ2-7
CATPPSGFESEQYF
TGTGCCACCCCCCCTAGCGGGTTCGAGAGCGAGCAGTACTTC
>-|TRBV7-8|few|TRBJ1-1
CASSLGGQGEAFF
TGTGCCAGCAGCTTAGGTGGGCAGGGTGAAGCTTTCTTT
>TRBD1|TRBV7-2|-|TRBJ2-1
CASSLAPMGQEVQFF
TGTGCCAGCAGCTTAGCTCCAATGGGACAGGAGGTACAGTTCTTC
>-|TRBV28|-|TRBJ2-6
CASHAVLSGANVLTF
TGTGCCAGCCACGCCGTACTCTCTGGGGCCAACGTCCTGACTTTC
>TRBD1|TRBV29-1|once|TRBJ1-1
CSSRTGQGEAFF
TGCAGCTCCAGAACGGGACAGGGGGAAGCTTTCTTT
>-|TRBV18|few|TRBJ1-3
CASSLSGTHSGNTIYF
TGTGCCAGCTCCCTTTCCGGGACACACTCTGGAAACACCATATATTTT
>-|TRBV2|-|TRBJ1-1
CASSEALLQGTEAFF
TGTGCCAGCAGTGAAGCGCTTTTACAGGGCACTGAAGCTTTCTTT
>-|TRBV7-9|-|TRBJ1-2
CASIQSGGVGYGYTF
TGTGCCAGCATCCAATCGGGGGGCGTTGGCTATGGCTACACCTTC
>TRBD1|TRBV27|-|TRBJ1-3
CASSLSGRGNTIYF
TGTGCCAGCAGTTTATCAGGCAGGGGGAACACCATATATTTT
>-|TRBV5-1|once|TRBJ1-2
CASSLGGSPNYGYTF
TGCGCCAGCAGCTTGGGGGGCTCCCCTAACTATGGCTACACCTTC
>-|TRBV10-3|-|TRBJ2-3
CAISLQGQILLAGDTQYF
TGTGCCATCAGTCTACAGGGACAAATCCTCCTTGCGGGAGATACGCAGTATTTT
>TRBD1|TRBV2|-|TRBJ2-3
CASGLQGAFTDTQYF
TGTGCCAGCGGCCTACAGGGGGCCTTCACAGATACGCAGTATTTT
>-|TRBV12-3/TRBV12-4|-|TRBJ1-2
CASTGTFDGYTF
TGTGCCAGCACCGGGACATTCGATGGCTACACCTTC
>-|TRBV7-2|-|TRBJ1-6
CASSLQNSPLHF
TGTGCCAGCAGCTTACAGAATTCACCCCTCCACTTT
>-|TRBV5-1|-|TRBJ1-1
CASSLSLGGPLEAFF
TGCGCCAGCAGCTTGTCCTTGGGAGGCCCCCTTGAAGCTTTCTTT
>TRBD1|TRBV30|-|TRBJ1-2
CAWSVRGTGDPLGGYTF
TGTGCCTGGAGTGTACGAGGGACAGGGGACCCCTTAGGAGGCTACACCTTC
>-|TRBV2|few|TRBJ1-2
CASSEEQNYGYTF
TGTGCCAGCAGTGAAGAACAGAACTATGGCTACACCTTC
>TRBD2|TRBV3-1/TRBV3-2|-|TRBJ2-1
CASSHHGGGAYNEQFF
TGTGCCAGCAGCCATCACGGCGGGGGGGCTTACAATGAGCAGTTCTTC
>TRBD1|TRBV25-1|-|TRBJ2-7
CASSEQGAFGEQYF
TGTGCCAGCAGCGAACAGGGGGCGTTTGGCGAGCAGTACTTC
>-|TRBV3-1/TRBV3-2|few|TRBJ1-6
CASSQARTLHF
TGTGCCAGCAGCCAGGCCCGAACCCTCCACTTT
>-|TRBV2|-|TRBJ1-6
CASSETQGLGSPLHF
TGTGCCAGCAGTGAAACTCAGGGGTTGGGTTCACCCCTCCACTTT
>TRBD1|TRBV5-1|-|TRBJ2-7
CASSLKRDRGEQYF
TGCGCCAGCAGCTTAAAAAGGGACAGAGGCGAGCAGTACTTC
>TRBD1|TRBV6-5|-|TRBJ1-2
CASRQGGHYGYTF
TGTGCCAGCAGGCAGGGGGGTCACTATGGCTACACCTTC
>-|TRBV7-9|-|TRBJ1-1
CASSLDSEAFF
TGTGCCAGCAGCTTAGACAGTGAAGCTTTCTTT
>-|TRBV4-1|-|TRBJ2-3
CASSSSSGLVEGDTQYF
TGCGCCAGCAGCTCGAGTAGTGGTTTAGTGGAGGGGGATACGCAGTATTTT